This T cell receptor (beta chain) was observed in a study of tumor-infiltrating lymphocytes in primary liver carcinoma. The overall study: Resection treated the patients' primary liver carcinoma. Productive TCRbeta reads per sample were roughly 3.5 to 7.5 million, not differing by tissue. Findings of the study overall: Tumor-adjacent and tumor-blood pairs showed less overlap than tumor region pairs.

This clonotype occurred a few times. Antigen specificity is unknown. A constant-region primer primed TCR beta cDNA synthesis from 450 to 550 ng of total RNA. Construction of TCR beta libraries relied on three successive nested multiplex PCR rounds employing slightly modified ARM-PCR. Both of the initial two PCR rounds ran for around 10 cycles and employed TRBV1-TRBV30 forward primers alongside a C-beta reverse primer. TCRdb independently ran MiXCR on the multiplex PCR reads; one entry per CDR3 protein. Of 310,000 or so distinct CDR3 sequences in the sample, 58% were seen once. It was unsorted whole blood that yielded blood RNA, and germline DNA was also extracted. Every patient had chronic HBV infection and was treatment-naive. CDR1 is SEHNR and CDR2 is FQNEAQ in the germline V gene (reference sequence). Trimming shortened V by 6 bases and J by 1 base, and 13 bases separated the two germline ends. The CDR3 extends over 14 amino acids.

This receptor was identified in a woman in her thirties with primary liver carcinoma and hepatitis B virus infection. Input material: peripheral blood. This rearrangement joins TRBV7-9 to TRBJ2-7; D uncertain. The CDR3 region is CASRPLDDSYEQYF. The CDR3 nucleotides are TGTGCCAGCAGACCTCTCGACGATTCCTACGAGCAGTACTTC.